This entry is about one TCR beta chain. This specimen comes from a study of blood T cell repertoires in COVID-19. Study summary: PBMCs, B-cell-depleted T cells, or T cells were the source of the cDNA or gDNA that made up the material.

Study members were between roughly 18 and 90 years old and lived in fewer than 30 US regions. The germline CDR1 and CDR2 sequences are MGHDK and SYGVNS. Trimming took 5 bases from V and 1 from J; bases not matched to a gene: 1. CDR3 size: 13 residues. Authors' methods: Reference gene primers were amplified, and this amplification served to estimate nucleated cell counts. The table came from immunoSEQ multiplex PCR; TCRdb's copy has only in-frame clones and leaves some out. From that table come the V and J calls and clone size; the DNA was used to work out D and trimming. Of approximately 250,000 clones in the sample, approximately 85% are singletons; the top ten hold about 9.3%.

This receptor was obtained from a woman aged 45 to 65 with acute COVID-19. The V gene is TRBV25-1, the J gene TRBJ2-7; 8 bases agree with TRBD2. Sequencing was done on a sample of PBMCs or T cells enriched from blood (not recorded which). The CDR3 here is CASSPGGSYEQYF. The DNA of the CDR3 is TGTGCCAGCAGTCCGGGGGGGTCCTACGAGCAGTACTTC.